The 27 T cell receptor beta chains listed next were all sequenced from one sample in a study of cytomegalovirus exposure and HLA in healthy donors. A multiplex PCR was run with 60 Vbeta primers and 13 Jbeta primers. Generated by immunoSEQ multiplex PCR, the TCRdb table keeps only in-frame clones and is missing some. The sample records tens of thousands of clones, approximately 79% being singletons. Sequenced input: PBMCs. The receptors originated from a woman aged 40 to 50 in good health and CMV-seropositive.

As for this clone: The junction differs from germline at one of its ends, possibly a read error. The chain has TRBV7-9 and TRBJ2-7, with 8 nucleotides matching TRBD1. The CDR3 totals 12 residues. CDR1 is SEHNR, CDR2 FQNEAQ, per germline (reference sequence). DNA for the CDR3: TGTTCCAGCAGTTCAGACAGGGGCGAGCAGTACTTC. This gives the protein CSSSSDRGEQYF. Looking up the rest from reference TRBV7-9 and TRBJ2-7 gives the full variable domain: DTGVSQNPRHKITKRGQNVTFRCDPISEHNRLYWYRQTLGQGPEFLTYFQNEAQLEKSRLLSDRFSAERPKGSFSTLEIQRTEQGDSAMYLCSSSSDRGEQYFGPGTRLTVT.

The gene calls are TRBV19 and TRBJ1-1, with 10 positions matching TRBD1. The germline gives CDR1 LNHDA, CDR2 SQIVND (reference sequence). CDR3 length: 14 amino acids. V dropped 5 bases and J dropped 6; count of bases not matched to a gene: 6. CDR3 in DNA: TGTGCCAGTAGTGTGACAGGGGGCGGATCTGAAGCTTTCTTT. Translated, it gives CASSVTGGGSEAFF. The full variable domain, rest sourced from reference TRBV19 and TRBJ1-1, is DGGITQSPKYLFRKEGQNVTLSCEQNLNHDAMYWYRQDPGQGLRLIYYSQIVNDFQKGDIAEGYSVSREKKESFPLTVTSAQKNPTAFYLCASSVTGGGSEAFFGQGTRLTVV.

Only a few counts were recorded for this clone. The chain carries TRBV5-1 and TRBJ1-1; D unresolved. Trimming left V 0 bases short and J 3 bases short, with 12 bases between. This CDR3 has 15 amino acids. Per germline, CDR1 SGHRS and CDR2 YFSETQ. The CDR3 is CASSLAEWWDTEAFF. The CDR3 region has the DNA TGCGCCAGCAGCTTGGCGGAGTGGTGGGACACTGAAGCTTTCTTT.

V gene TRBV7-2 combines with J gene TRBJ2-3; TRBD1 matches at 8 bases. V was clipped by 7 bases and J by 6 bases; unmatched bases: 9. The CDR3 is 14 residues long. CDR1 is SGHTA, CDR2 FQGNSA, per germline. The CDR3 region is CASTRQGNSDTQYF. CDR3 sequence (DNA): TGTGCCAGCACCAGACAGGGGAATTCGGATACGCAGTATTTT.

This rearrangement joins TRBV7-9 to TRBJ1-6, with D perhaps matching TRBD1 (5 bases). The CDR3 runs 15 residues. Germline V gene lookup returns CDR1 SEHNR and CDR2 FQNEAQ (reference sequence). Trimming stripped 3 bases from V and 9 bases from J, with 15 bases between. For the CDR3, the DNA is TGTGCCAGCAGCTTTTCCGGTGGGGCAAGTTCACCCCTCCACTTT. This sequence encodes CASSFSGGASSPLHF.

The rearrangement uses TRBV7-3 and TRBJ2-1; 8 positions match TRBD2. This CDR3 contains 20 residues. V lost 1 base to trimming and J lost 1 base; unmatched junction nucleotides: 15. Germline V gives CDR1 SGHTA, CDR2 FQGTGA. CDR3: CASSLNPWGSGDRSYNEQFF. In DNA, the CDR3 is TGTGCCAGCAGCTTAAACCCCTGGGGTAGCGGGGACCGATCCTACAATGAGCAGTTCTTC.

By proportion, this clone is medium-sized (0.01 to 0.1%). The chain employs TRBV2 and TRBJ1-2, with D uncertain. V shed 0 bases and J shed 2 bases, with 10 bases lying between them. The CDR3 sequence is 15 residues long. Germline CDR1 and CDR2: SNHLY and FYNNEI. This chain's CDR3 is CASSEALQQNYGYTF. CDR3 bases: TGTGCCAGCAGTGAAGCGCTTCAACAAAACTATGGCTACACCTTC.

In its sample, this clone was seen once. The J gene is TRBJ1-2, the V gene TRBV6-1; possible D gene TRBD1, 6 bases. V was clipped by 8 bases and J by 3 bases, with 10 bases between them. Per the germline V gene, CDR1 is MNHNS and CDR2 is SASEGT. This CDR3 has 12 amino acids. In DNA form, the CDR3 reads TGTGCCAGCGACAGGTCTGACTATGGCTACACCTTC. Amino acid sequence: CASDRSDYGYTF.

This chain links TRBV7-9 with TRBJ1-1; tentative D call: TRBD1 (5 bases). V gave up 3 bases and J gave up 0 bases, with 11 bases separating them. CDR1 is SEHNR, CDR2 FQNEAQ, per germline (reference sequence). The CDR3 loop spans 15 amino acids. CDR3 nucleotides: TGTGCCAGCAGCTTTTCGGAGGGGATGAACACTGAAGCTTTCTTT. Residues: CASSFSEGMNTEAFF.

The chain has TRBV28 and TRBJ1-1, with TRBD1 matching 8 bases. The CDR3 runs 16 residues. CDR1 is MDHEN and CDR2 is SYDVKM in the germline V gene. Unmatched junction bases numbered 7, after V lost 4 bases and J lost 0 bases. As DNA, the CDR3 is TGTGCCAGCAGTTCACGGACAGGGCCATTGAACACTGAAGCTTTCTTT. Translation gives CASSSRTGPLNTEAFF.

J is TRBJ2-1 and V is TRBV19, with a tentative D call TRBD2 (6 bases). Germline loops: CDR1 LNHDA, CDR2 SQIVND (reference sequence). Trimming shortened V by 1 base and J by 6 bases, and 16 bases separated the two germline ends. The CDR3 spans 16 residues. The CDR3 loop is CASSIVSAGPSNEQFF. The CDR3 DNA is TGTGCCAGTAGTATAGTGTCGGCGGGGCCTTCCAATGAGCAGTTCTTC.

The genes are TRBV6-6 and TRBJ1-6; 8 nucleotides agree with TRBD1. Germline loops: CDR1 MNHNY, CDR2 SVGAGI (reference sequence). CDR3 length: 14 amino acids. J lost 8 bases, V lost 7 bases, and 7 bases had no gene match. The CDR3 nucleotides are TGTGCCAGCACCTCAGGACAGGGTGATTCACCCCTCCACTTT. Its translation: CASTSGQGDSPLHF.

This clone was seen only a few times. The chain recombines TRBV11-2 with TRBJ2-7, with 10 bases lining up with TRBD2. The CDR3 totals 16 residues. J was trimmed by 2 bases and V by 1 base; bases with no gene match: 5. Looked up from germline, CDR1 is SGHAT and CDR2 is FQNNGV. CDR3 sequence (DNA): TGTGCCAGCAGCTTAGTTCGGCTAGCGGGGGCCTACGAGCAGTACTTC. Translation: CASSLVRLAGAYEQYF.

Only a few counts were recorded for this clone. The DNA for the CDR3 is TGTGCCAGCAGCTTTCCAGGAAGGCCTGGAAACACCATATATTTT. This sequence encodes CASSFPGRPGNTIYF. The chain combines TRBV5-6 with TRBJ1-3; D unresolved. The V gene lost 2 bases and the J gene lost 2 bases, with 11 bases spanning the gap. The CDR3 has 15 residues. Germline V CDR1 and CDR2: SGHDT, YYEEEE.

This clone has more than one count but fewer than ten. The chain links TRBV2 to TRBJ1-2; D is unclear. The V and J ends lost 3 bases and 5 bases respectively, with 13 bases between them. The CDR3 loop spans 14 amino acids. In germline, CDR1 is SNHLY, CDR2 FYNNEI. The CDR3 DNA reads as TGTGCCAGCAGTGACATTTTACAGTCATATGGCTACACCTTC. Its translation: CASSDILQSYGYTF. Full variable domain (rest looked up from reference TRBV2 and TRBJ1-2): EPEVTQTPSHQVTQMGQEVILRCVPISNHLYFYWYRQILGQKVEFLVSFYNNEISEKSEIFDDQFSVERPDGSNFTLKIRSTKLEDSAMYFCASSDILQSYGYTFGSGTRLTVV.

This CDR3 is CASSFGVGAQETQYF. The CDR3 DNA reads as TGTGCCAGCAGCTTTGGTGTGGGAGCCCAAGAGACCCAGTACTTC. V gene TRBV5-6 combines with J gene TRBJ2-5, with D possibly TRBD2 on 5 matching bases. The CDR3 is 15 residues long. Trimming cost V 2 bases and J 1 base, with 12 bases left between them. In germline, CDR1 is SGHDT, CDR2 YYEEEE. The full variable domain, completed using reference TRBV5-6 and TRBJ2-5, is DAGVTQSPTHLIKTRGQQVTLRCSPKSGHDTVSWYQQALGQGPQFIFQYYEEEERQRGNFPDRFSGHQFPNYSSELNVNALLLGDSALYLCASSFGVGAQETQYFGPGTRLLVL.

The rearrangement links TRBV7-3 to TRBJ2-1; TRBD2 might be the D (5 bases). This CDR3 is 13 amino acids long. The ends were cut back, 5 bases at V and 9 bases at J, with 14 bases in the middle. Germline V gives CDR1 SGHTA, CDR2 FQGTGA. The CDR3 is CASSPRLAGEQFF. CDR3 sequence (DNA): TGTGCCAGCAGCCCCCGTCTAGCTGGTGAGCAGTTCTTC.

This clone was counted between two and nine times. The chain carries TRBV6-1 and TRBJ2-3; D not resolved. This CDR3 has 12 residues. The germline V gene encodes CDR1 MNHNS and CDR2 SASEGT. With 4 bases removed from V and 2 bases from J, the gap between germline ends came to 4 bases. CDR3 loop: CASSGHTDTQYF. In DNA, the CDR3 is TGTGCCAGCAGTGGGCACACAGATACGCAGTATTTT.

The rearrangement links TRBV5-1 to TRBJ2-5, with a tentative D call TRBD2 (5 bases). CDR1 and CDR2 (germline): SGHRS, YFSETQ. CDR3 size: 17 residues. V was pared by 5 bases and J by 0 bases, with 20 bases between. The CDR3, as DNA: TGCGCCAGCAGTCTTGACTATCCAGAAGACTACCAAGAGACCCAGTACTTC. Its protein is CASSLDYPEDYQETQYF.

V and J are TRBV29-1 and TRBJ1-2; TRBD1 might be the D (5 bases). Germline CDR1 and CDR2: SQVTM and ANQGSEA. Trimming left V 3 bases short and J 6 bases short, with 8 bases between. This CDR3 has 11 residues. This chain's CDR3 is CSVDWGDGYTF. DNA of the CDR3: TGCAGCGTTGATTGGGGGGATGGCTACACCTTC. Filled out from reference TRBV29-1 and TRBJ1-2, the complete variable domain reads SAVISQKPSRDICQRGTSLTIQCQVDSQVTMMFWYRQQPGQSLTLIATANQGSEATYESGFVIDKFPISRPNLTFSTLTVSNMSPEDSSIYLCSVDWGDGYTFGSGTRLTVV.

This clone occurred many times. This chain links TRBV6-1 with TRBJ1-1; D is perhaps TRBD1 (5 bases). V lost 4 bases and J lost 11, with 23 bases in between. Germline V gives CDR1 MNHNS, CDR2 SASEGT. The CDR3 sequence is 15 residues long. CDR3 residues: CASSGGRGGAVLAFF. The CDR3 DNA is TGTGCCAGCAGTGGGGGCCGGGGAGGGGCCGTCTTGGCTTTCTTT.

This clone was recorded only once. This rearrangement joins TRBV5-1 to TRBJ2-7, with a weak D call TRBD2 (5 bases). This CDR3 spans 15 amino acids. CDR1 is SGHRS, CDR2 YFSETQ, per germline. Trimming removed 0 bases from V and 5 bases from J, with 15 bases in between. The CDR3 sequence is CASSLGAIEGDEQYF. CDR3 DNA sequence: TGCGCCAGCAGCTTGGGGGCTATAGAGGGCGACGAGCAGTACTTC.

The chain recombines TRBV9 with TRBJ1-6; 7 bases fit TRBD1. Trimming took 2 bases from V and 9 from J; bases not matched to a gene: 5. The CDR3 is made up of 14 amino acids. The germline CDR1 and CDR2 sequences are SGDLS and YYNGEE. The CDR3 is CASSVSGGGSPLHF. The CDR3, as DNA: TGTGCCAGCAGCGTCTCAGGGGGAGGTTCACCCCTCCACTTT. The variable domain in full, completed from reference TRBV9 and TRBJ1-6, reads DSGVTQTPKHLITATGQRVTLRCSPRSGDLSVYWYQQSLDQGLQFLIQYYNGEERAKGNILERFSAQQFPDLHSELNLSSLELGDSALYFCASSVSGGGSPLHFGNGTRLTVT.

This chain uses TRBV5-1 with TRBJ2-7; TRBD2 matches 7 bases. The V gene's germline CDR1 is SGHRS and CDR2 YFSETQ. The CDR3 loop spans 13 amino acids. The trim removed 4 bases at V and 8 bases at J, leaving 9 bases unmatched. The CDR3 sequence: CASSTTTGGKQYF. The CDR3, as DNA: TGCGCCAGCAGCACAACCACCGGGGGGAAGCAGTACTTC.

On this clone itself: An end of the junction differs from the germline gene, which may be a read error. This chain joins TRBV7-7 and TRBJ2-3; weak D call: TRBD2 (6 bases). This CDR3 is 15 amino acids long. CDR1 SSHAT and CDR2 FNYEAQ come from the germline V gene (reference sequence). DNA of the CDR3: TGTGCTAGCAGCTTTGGGACGGGAGTCGGAGATACGCAGTATTTT. Its protein is CASSFGTGVGDTQYF.

This chain uses TRBV6-5 with TRBJ2-5; D possibly corresponds to TRBD2 (6 bases). In germline, CDR1 is MNHEY, CDR2 SVGAGI. Trimming stripped 6 bases from V and 5 bases from J, with 16 bases between. CDR3 length: 14 amino acids. The CDR3 here is CASRNGLAPETQYF. As DNA, the CDR3 is TGTGCCAGCAGAAACGGGCTAGCGCCGGAGACCCAGTACTTC.

The count of this clone is one. The chain uses TRBV15 and TRBJ2-2, with D uncertain. This CDR3 has 13 residues. Germline values: CDR1 LNHNV, CDR2 YYDKDF (reference sequence). Trimming left V 0 bases short and J 6 bases short, with 5 bases between. CDR3 amino acids: CATSRDNPGELFF. The CDR3 coding sequence is TGTGCCACCAGCAGAGATAATCCCGGGGAGCTGTTTTTT.